The 30 T cell receptor beta chains below all came from one sample that was sequenced in a study of identical twins. TCRdb processed the 5' RACE reads anew with MiXCR; each CDR3 protein has one entry. The top ten clones hold more than 0.25% of a sample with 1.5 million to 2 million distinct CDR3 sequences, 32% of them seen once. The sample was cord blood. The source of these receptors is a newborn girl in good health.

The CDR3 DNA is TGTGCCAGCAGCGAACACGGGTGGGGCTATGGCTACACCTTC. The encoded protein is CASSEHGWGYGYTF. V and J are TRBV12-3 or TRBV12-4 and TRBJ1-2, with D unclear. The germline V and J ends were trimmed by 6 bases and 4 bases, with 15 bases remaining between them. CDR3 length equals 14 residues.

Regarding this clonotype: A far larger clone is one base from this, pointing to a likely read error. The chain recombines TRBV5-1 with TRBJ2-7; tentatively, D is TRBD1 or TRBD2 (5 bases each). Germline V lookup: CDR1 SGHRS, CDR2 YFSETQ. The CDR3 runs to 14 residues. The V gene lost 1 base and the J gene lost 2 bases, with 10 bases spanning the gap. CDR3 nucleotides: TGCGCCAGCAGCTTGCCAGGGAGCCCCTACGAGCAGTACTTC. This translates into CASSLPGSPYEQYF.

The CDR3 coding sequence is TGTGCCAGCAGCGTATCCCAGACAGGGCGCTATGGCTACACCTTC. Its translation: CASSVSQTGRYGYTF. The V call is TRBV9, the J call TRBJ1-2; 7 positions agree with TRBD1. Germline-derived CDR1 and CDR2 are SGDLS and YYNGEE. CDR3 length: 15 amino acids. The ends lost 1 base at V and 4 bases at J; junction bases unmatched: 7.

This clonotype was seen a handful of times. This chain links TRBV10-3 with TRBJ1-2; 8 bases align to TRBD1. The CDR3 runs to 13 residues. The germline V gene has CDR1 ENHRY and CDR2 SYGVKD. V lost 10 bases to trimming and J lost 3 bases; unmatched junction nucleotides: 7. The DNA of the CDR3 is TGTGCCACCAGACAGGGGACGGACTATGGCTACACCTTC. As protein: CATRQGTDYGYTF.

Here the CDR3 reads CSARGAGGLNYGYTF. The CDR3 DNA reads as TGCAGTGCTAGAGGGGCAGGGGGGCTAAACTATGGCTACACCTTC. V gene TRBV20-1 combines with J gene TRBJ1-2; 7 nucleotides match TRBD1. Trimming removed 1 base from V and 2 bases from J; junction bases left unmatched: 7. The CDR3 has 15 amino acids. Germline V gives CDR1 DFQATT, CDR2 SNEGSKA (reference sequence).

J is TRBJ2-3 and V is TRBV20-1; TRBD1 matches at 8 bases. The CDR3 runs 16 residues. Germline CDR1 reads DFQATT; CDR2 reads SNEGSKA (reference sequence). V shed 5 bases, J shed 5 bases, and the junction held 15 bases outside the gene matches. CDR3 nucleotide sequence: TGCAGTGCTCCCGGTCCAGTTCCAGGGGGCAGAGATACGCAGTATTTT. The encoded protein is CSAPGPVPGGRDTQYF.

V and J are TRBV2 and TRBJ2-7, with 8 nucleotides matching TRBD1. Germline CDR1 reads SNHLY; CDR2 reads FYNNEI. V dropped 8 bases and J dropped 0; count of bases not matched to a gene: 3. This CDR3 comprises 13 residues. The CDR3 DNA is TGTGCCAGCCTGGACAGGGACTCCTACGAGCAGTACTTC. This sequence encodes CASLDRDSYEQYF.

Points on this clonotype: The junction shows a germline mismatch at one end, possibly a read error. The J gene is TRBJ2-1, the V gene TRBV7-8; no reliable D call. The CDR3 is made up of 15 amino acids. Germline CDR1 and CDR2: SGHVS and FQNEAQ. The CDR3 spells CASSPSRSSYNGQFF. In DNA form, the CDR3 reads TGTGCCAGCAGCCCCTCAAGGAGCTCCTACAATGGGCAGTTCTTC.

A remark on this clonotype: This clone may be a read error of a much larger clone one base away. This chain connects TRBV10-3 to TRBJ2-7; D is perhaps TRBD1 (6 bases). This CDR3 contains 13 residues. V shed 10 bases and J shed 5 bases, with 18 bases lying between them. The germline V gene has CDR1 ENHRY and CDR2 SYGVKD. CDR3 DNA sequence: TGTGCCACGCACGGGGACACTTCCCACGAGCAGTACTTC. Translating it yields CATHGDTSHEQYF.

This clonotype has just a few counts. CDR3 amino acids: CASSSRQGSEQFF. CDR3 sequence (DNA): TGTGCCAGCAGTTCACGACAGGGGTCGGAGCAGTTCTTC. This chain links TRBV6-5 with TRBJ2-1; 8 nucleotides align to TRBD1. After removal of 4 bases from V and 10 bases from J, the junction contained 6 bases not matched to a gene. The CDR3 is made up of 13 amino acids. Germline-derived CDR1 and CDR2 are MNHEY and SVGAGI.

This rearrangement joins TRBV6-5 to TRBJ2-3, with 15 bases that match TRBD2. The CDR3 is 19 residues long. V dropped 4 bases and J dropped 0; count of bases not matched to a gene: 8. Germline CDR1 MNHEY, CDR2 SVGAGI. The DNA for the CDR3 is TGTGCCAGCAGTTCGGGGACTAGCGGGAGGTACTCTAGCACAGATACGCAGTATTTT. This codes for CASSSGTSGRYSSTDTQYF.

This clonotype was seen many times. The chain carries TRBV3-1 and TRBJ1-2; D ambiguous. Deletions cut 2 bases from V and 4 bases from J, with 5 bases between. This CDR3 has 12 amino acids. CDR1 and CDR2 from the germline V gene are LGHDT and YNNKEL (reference sequence). CDR3 amino acids: CASSQPSYGYTF. Here the CDR3 DNA reads TGTGCCAGCAGCCAACCCTCCTATGGCTACACCTTC.

This clonotype occurred a few times. The J gene is TRBJ2-1, the V gene TRBV7-9; D is possibly TRBD1 (5 bases). CDR1 and CDR2 (germline): SEHNR, FQNEAQ (reference sequence). With 5 bases removed from V and 0 bases from J, the gap between germline ends came to 14 bases. CDR3 size: 16 residues. The CDR3: CASSHPTESSYNEQFF. The DNA of the CDR3 is TGTGCCAGCAGCCACCCGACAGAAAGCTCCTACAATGAGCAGTTCTTC.

About this clonotype itself: A junction boundary mismatches the germline segment, possibly from a read error. The chain combines TRBV20-1 with TRBJ1-1; no clear D. The CDR3 totals 13 residues. Germline CDR1 reads DFQATT; CDR2 reads SNEGSKA (reference sequence). The CDR3 protein is CSARGLWNTEAFF. The CDR3 DNA sequence: TGCAGCGCTAGAGGTTTATGGAACACTGAAGCTTTCTTT.

This clonotype showed up just a few times. The chain links TRBV7-9 to TRBJ2-5, with TRBD1 matching 9 bases. With 1 base clipped from V and 4 bases from J, the junction kept 4 bases outside the gene matches. Per the germline V gene, CDR1 is SEHNR and CDR2 is FQNEAQ (reference sequence). The CDR3 is 15 amino acids. The CDR3 is CASSLGDRDGETQYF. The CDR3 region has the DNA TGTGCCAGCAGCTTAGGGGACAGGGATGGAGAGACCCAGTACTTC.

The chain links TRBV27 to TRBJ2-3; 9 bases fit TRBD2. The CDR3 loop spans 15 amino acids. Germline CDR1 is MNHEY and CDR2 is SMNVEV (reference sequence). Trimming cost V 11 bases and J 0 bases; bases outside gene matches: 9. The CDR3 region has the DNA TGTGCCGGCACCCCTAGCGGGGCCAGCACAGATACGCAGTATTTT. It encodes CAGTPSGASTDTQYF.

This chain links TRBV20-1 with TRBJ2-1, with 9 positions matching TRBD1. This CDR3 has 14 residues. J was trimmed by 10 bases and V by 0 bases; bases with no gene match: 7. Germline CDR1 and CDR2: DFQATT and SNEGSKA (reference sequence). For the CDR3, the DNA is TGCAGTGCTAGAGATGCACAGGGGGCGTTAGAGCAGTTCTTC. It yields the protein CSARDAQGALEQFF.

The chain combines TRBV5-1 with TRBJ2-1, with TRBD2 matching over 7 bases. Germline V gives CDR1 SGHRS, CDR2 YFSETQ. J was trimmed by 6 bases and V by 3 bases; bases with no gene match: 9. The CDR3 loop spans 15 amino acids. The CDR3 protein is CASSSAGEAGNEQFF. The CDR3 DNA reads TGCGCCAGCAGCTCTGCGGGAGAAGCGGGCAATGAGCAGTTCTTC.

The chain is built from TRBV5-1 and TRBJ2-5; D uncertain. This CDR3 spans 16 amino acids. Between the trimmed V and J ends, which lost 1 base and 4 bases, there was a span of 17 bases. The germline V gene has CDR1 SGHRS and CDR2 YFSETQ. CDR3 protein: CASSLPIRENGETQYF. As DNA, the CDR3 is TGCGCCAGCAGCTTGCCAATAAGGGAAAATGGAGAGACCCAGTACTTC.

The rearrangement joins TRBV20-1 to TRBJ2-5; no clear D. V was clipped by 8 bases and J by 5 bases, with 12 bases between them. The CDR3 covers 11 residues. Germline assignment: CDR1 DFQATT and CDR2 SNEGSKA (reference sequence). CDR3 in amino acids: CSSNSWETQYF. CDR3 bases: TGCAGTTCCAATTCATGGGAGACCCAGTACTTC.

V and J are TRBV24-1 and TRBJ2-1; 14 bases match TRBD2. After removal of 3 bases from V and 1 base from J, the junction contained 4 bases not matched to a gene. The CDR3 runs 18 residues. Germline CDR1 reads KGHDR; CDR2 reads SFDVKD. The CDR3 loop is CATSDVTSGRASYNEQFF. The DNA of the CDR3 is TGTGCCACCAGTGATGTGACTAGCGGGAGGGCATCCTACAATGAGCAGTTCTTC.

On this clonotype itself: Sequence at one end of the junction differs from germline and may be a read error. The DNA of the CDR3 is TGTACCAGCAGCCAAGCGGAAGGGTTGAACACTGAAGCTTTCTTT. Protein sequence: CTSSQAEGLNTEAFF. The V gene is TRBV4-2, the J gene TRBJ1-1; D gene ambiguous. Germline loops: CDR1 LGHNA, CDR2 YNFKEQ. This CDR3 has 15 residues.

Written as DNA, the CDR3 is TGTGCCAGCAGCTCCCCGACAATAACGGAGAACACTGAAGCTTTCTTT. Encoded protein: CASSSPTITENTEAFF. V is TRBV11-2 and J is TRBJ1-1; D unclear. The germline CDR1 and CDR2 sequences are SGHAT and FQNNGV. The V gene lost 4 bases and the J gene lost 1 base, with 16 bases spanning the gap. There are 16 residues in the CDR3. Drawing the rest from reference TRBV11-2 and TRBJ1-1, the complete variable domain is EAGVAQSPRYKIIEKRQSVAFWCNPISGHATLYWYQQILGQGPKLLIQFQNNGVVDDSQLPKDRFSAERLKGVDSTLKIQPAKLEDSAVYLCASSSPTITENTEAFFGQGTRLTVV.

The chain is built from TRBV20-1 and TRBJ1-2; tentatively, D is TRBD1 (5 bases). Germline CDR1 is DFQATT and CDR2 is SNEGSKA (reference sequence). The CDR3 spans 13 residues. V was trimmed by 7 bases and J by 4 bases, leaving 16 bases between them. CDR3: CSGGTSLTYGYTF. As DNA, the CDR3 is TGCAGTGGAGGGACCTCCTTGACCTATGGCTACACCTTC.

The chain couples TRBV25-1 to TRBJ1-2, with D possibly matching TRBD1 (5 bases). The ends were cut back, 3 bases at V and 5 bases at J, with 16 bases in the middle. Germline CDR1 MGHDK, CDR2 SYGVNS. This CDR3 region has 15 residues. CDR3 nucleotide sequence: TGTGCCAGCAGTGAGGGGGGAGAGGGCTTGTATGGCTACACCTTC. It is translated as CASSEGGEGLYGYTF.

This clonotype was seen only a few times. CDR3 amino acids: CASSYNLDYEQYF. DNA of the CDR3: TGTGCCAGCAGTTACAATCTCGACTACGAGCAGTACTTC. The chain combines TRBV6-5 with TRBJ2-7; D is undetermined. CDR1 and CDR2 from the germline V gene are MNHEY and SVGAGI. This CDR3 region has 13 residues. Trimming removed 2 bases at V and 3 bases at J, with 8 bases between.

This clonotype was counted only a few times. The J gene is TRBJ2-3, the V gene TRBV6-6, with 9 bases identical to TRBD2. CDR1 is MNHNY and CDR2 is SVGAGI in the germline V gene (reference sequence). Trimming cost V 2 bases and J 2 bases; bases outside gene matches: 5. CDR3 length: 16 amino acids. CDR3: CASSYAPSGNTDTQYF. The CDR3 nucleotides read TGTGCCAGCAGTTACGCCCCTAGCGGGAACACAGATACGCAGTATTTT.

This clonotype has only a few counts. The V and J genes are TRBV13 and TRBJ1-2, with D uncertain. The CDR3 is 13 amino acids. Trimming stripped 5 bases from V and 8 bases from J, with 15 bases between. Germline V lookup: CDR1 PRHDT, CDR2 FYEKMQ (reference sequence). CDR3 amino acids: CASSQLLTEGYTF. For the CDR3, the DNA is TGTGCCAGCAGCCAACTACTAACGGAAGGCTACACCTTC.

This clonotype has only a few counts. J is TRBJ2-1 and V is TRBV20-1; the match to TRBD1 covers 8 bases. CDR1 and CDR2 from the germline V gene are DFQATT and SNEGSKA (reference sequence). CDR3 size: 15 residues. The J segment lost 6 bases and the V segment lost 4 bases, leaving 11 bases of the junction unmatched. This chain's CDR3 is CSANPGQGHTNEQFF. The CDR3 DNA sequence: TGCAGTGCTAACCCCGGACAGGGCCATACCAATGAGCAGTTCTTC.

This clonotype was observed a single time. CDR3 amino acids: CASSLVASSGVYNEQFF. CDR3 in DNA: TGTGCCAGCAGCTTAGTAGCATCCAGCGGGGTCTACAATGAGCAGTTCTTC. This chain links TRBV7-2 with TRBJ2-1; 7 bases are shared with TRBD2. The CDR3 spans 17 residues. From germline, CDR1 is SGHTA and CDR2 FQGNSA. The trim removed 1 base at V and 3 bases at J, leaving 9 bases unmatched.